This entry is about one T cell receptor (beta chain). Its antigen target is currently unknown. There are no base qualities to consult, and no much larger clone falls within one base. The record originates from a study of cytomegalovirus exposure and HLA in healthy donors listed by TCRdb under 2017. Describing the broader study: An earlier analysis of around 600 of the donors reported 250 to 300 Gb of sequence data and approximately 110 million unique TCR beta sequences from 150 million to 200 million T cells. An early release that covered about 640 HLA-typed donors contained approximately 320 gigabases of sequencing data and tens of millions of unique TCR sequences. Among the 398 genotyped donors, around 81% belonged to the genetic ancestry cluster associated with self-reported Caucasian donors. The study aimed to test whether signatures of past pathogen exposure could be identified by cataloging public T cell receptors. The T cell repertoires of 666 subjects were profiled by immunosequencing and related to cytomegalovirus serostatus. Besides the first cohort of roughly 660 subjects, a separate validation cohort made up of 120 different subjects was used. To predict cytomegalovirus infection status, the study combined high-throughput TCR immunosequencing, statistical association of individual TCRs with disease status, and machine learning. A later analysis re-examined previously published TCR beta repertoires from 600 to 700 donors and added high-resolution HLA genotyping to investigate patterns of TCR occurrence. In the later analysis, no new phenotypic data were used to find candidate immune exposures; instead, reliance was placed on TCR beta sequences and their occurrence across donors. In an earlier analysis of roughly 580 of the donors, high-throughput TCR beta sequencing was used to judge whether each TCR beta V gene segment behaved as functional or pseudogenic. Donor age, sex, ethnicity and CMV serostatus were compiled together with the repertoire data. A later genetic analysis took genome-wide SNP genotypes for about 55% of the 666 donors and used that subset as a discovery cohort. Every discovery cohort repertoire had been produced on one sequencing platform. Both class I and class II loci were covered by HLA typing, at four-digit resolution. The number of donors typed differed by locus, with 629-630 for A, B, C, DRB1 and DQB1, about 500 for DQA1, over 600 for DPA1, and some 440 for DPB1. Roughly five DR-DQ haplotypes were treated as single units for association and clustering because of strong linkage in the cohort. Across 398 genotyped donors of the cohort, an average of about 250,000 unique TCR beta nucleotide sequences per donor were sequenced, and roughly 18% of those sequences were non-productive.

What the study reported, not specific to this receptor: Because the 87-base-pair reads could not distinguish some IMGT-functional V segments, including TRBV6-2 and TRBV6-3, those segments were excluded. A group of highly shared sequence variants was considered likely to be a technical artifact of the sequencing pipeline. Most TCR sequences were observed very rarely across donors, whereas some public TCRs were present in many individuals. In an earlier analysis of over 550 of the donors, most TCR beta V segments were observed in productive rearrangements about 87% or about 30% of the time, broadly matching IMGT annotations. In a later analysis, several top co-occurrence clusters were reported to appear linked to parvovirus B19, influenza, CMV and Epstein-Barr virus. Strong co-occurrence of HLA alleles, especially DR and DQ, made assigning TCR associations to individual alleles difficult. The presence/absence analyses assumed that sequencing depth was roughly uniform across donors, and that assumption may not be true. Because HLA typing was missing for some donors at each locus, association tests included only the typed subset. A later genetic analysis reported fewer N-insertions in productive TCRs among donors in an Asian-associated ancestry cluster than the roughly 640-donor mean. The authors suggested that the approach could potentially be extended to other disease states and immunological phenotypes. Compared with equally common non-associated chains, HLA-associated TCR beta chains in a later analysis were more clonally expanded and had lower generation probabilities. According to a later analysis, TCR association rates differed among HLA loci, with DRB1 alleles showing the most associated TCRs and HLA-C alleles showing the fewest. Most CMV-associated TCR beta chains appeared to be HLA-restricted in a later analysis, and the HLA associations seemed to be driven largely by CMV exposure. The cohort was sequenced for TCR beta chains only, and without alpha or paired-chain data the features that could be detected were limited. Correlated functional status among segregating V segments might be attributable to linkage disequilibrium, but an unknown experimental factor could not be ruled out. In the study, about 150 TCR beta chains were listed as associated with cytomegalovirus. Immune exposure information for the cohort was limited to CMV serostatus. Because counts were too low, 15 to 20 rarely observed V segments, including chromosome 9 orphons, were excluded from the earlier analysis of roughly 580 of the donors. In both the original and validation cohorts, the classifier was reported to diagnose cytomegalovirus status with high specificity and sensitivity. A further reported finding was that TCR beta sequences accurately predicted the HLA-A and HLA-B alleles for most subjects in the first cohort. In vitro tests confirmed that a few of the cytomegalovirus-associated TCR beta chains recognize cytomegalovirus antigens. In a later analysis, around 17,000 TCR beta sequences were associated with specific HLA alleles at a false discovery rate of 0.05. An association between a missense DCLRE1C variant and V-gene and J-gene trimming of TCR beta chains was found in a later genetic analysis and replicated in an independent cohort.

The method was the immunoSEQ multiplex PCR assay. The multiplex PCR relied on a mix of 60 forward primers for TCR Vbeta segments and 13 reverse primers for TCR Jbeta segments. The CDR3 region of rearranged TCR beta genes was amplified from genomic DNA by a multiplex PCR assay. On the Illumina HiSeq System, the amplified TCR beta libraries were sequenced as 87-base-pair reads. The paper's data handling went like this. A later analysis tallied 75 million to 95 million unique TCR beta chains across the approximately 670 repertoires, and about 12 million of those chains were shared by two or more donors. Raw reads were error-corrected and collapsed into unique sequences with a nearest-neighbor algorithm that merged closely related sequences to remove PCR and sequencing errors. V, D and J gene segments were assigned by aligning CDR3 sequences to IMGT reference sequences. For a sequence to be retained, a match of at least six nucleotides was required to both a V gene segment and a J gene segment. Rearrangements were classified as productive when the CDR3 lacked stop codons and remained in frame with V and J, and all other rearrangements were classified as non-productive. Following IMGT convention, CDR3 was defined as the stretch from the second conserved V-encoded cysteine up to the conserved J-encoded phenylalanine. In an earlier analysis of some 550 of the donors, sequences lacking an unambiguous match to a single V gene segment were excluded. In an earlier analysis of approximately 500 of the donors, a V segment was called functional when productive rearrangements were above 56.7%, and segregating when the standard deviation between donors exceeded 5%. A statistical classification framework was built for diagnosing cytomegalovirus status from the catalog of TCR beta chain sequences. In a later analysis, V and J genes were assigned by comparing TCR nucleotide sequences against IMGT/GENE-DB human TR gene sequences. Using the TCRdist pipeline, a later analysis assigned CDR3 sequences along with most-parsimonious VDJ recombination scenarios. In a later analysis, each TCR beta chain was defined by its CDR3 amino acid sequence together with its V-gene family, and reads lacking a unique V-gene family were excluded. To address suspected cross-contamination and a sequencing artifact, a later analysis removed 550 to 750 highly shared, low-generation-probability nucleotide sequences. A later analysis calculated a clonal expansion index for each public chain from normalized within-repertoire ranks of inferred template counts. Generation probabilities in a later analysis came from a VDJ recombination model fitted to out-of-frame rearrangements, and those results were checked against IGoR. A later analysis scored TCR-TCR, TCR-HLA and TCR-CMV co-occurrence with hypergeometric tests, applying a repertoire-size bias correction to TCR pairs. To estimate false discovery rates, a later analysis permuted the HLA or CMV assignments 20 times. In a later analysis, co-occurring TCRs were grouped using DBSCAN, with TCRdist sequence similarity added in when clustering inside HLA-allele-positive subsets. Co-occurrence clustering excluded repertoires with fewer than 30,000 or more than 120,000 public chains, plus five with anomalous nucleotide sharing. Entries here come from immuneACCESS through TCRdb and include only in-frame sequences with V and J called. Some clones fail to appear in such tables; in the studies checked, an unresolved V gene covers under half of the shortfall, and the cause of the remainder is unknown. The DNA was the basis for D and trimming; V, J and clone size are from that table. Across this sample there are fewer than 150,000 clones, with around 80% seen only once. The top ten clones comprise approximately 2% of the sample.

V and J lose 9 bases and 3 bases, and a span of 12 bases separates them. From the germline V gene (reference sequence), CDR1 is MNHNY and CDR2 is SVGAGI. The CDR3 goes from the cysteine to the phenylalanine over 13 residues. Solely the CDR3 DNA is kept, with 39 bases framed from the first base. In total, around 600 healthy bone marrow donors made up the cohort. All cohort members were sampled while nominally healthy, although unrecorded immune exposures were likely present. The donor was CMV seronegative and was included in the group of about 350 seronegative cohort members. Every donor gave a peripheral blood sample, and the peripheral blood mononuclear cells from that sample were used for TCR beta sequencing. The Qiagen DNeasy Blood Extraction Kit was used to extract genomic DNA from the blood cell samples.

Sequenced: PBMCs. The receptor was derived from a man aged 25 to 40 in good health and CMV-seronegative. The sequence joins TRBV6-6 to TRBJ1-5; no D segment can be confidently identified. The DNA reads as follows: TGTGCCAGTCAGACTTCGAACAATCAGCCCCAGCATTTT. Translated, this gives CASQTSNNQPQHF.